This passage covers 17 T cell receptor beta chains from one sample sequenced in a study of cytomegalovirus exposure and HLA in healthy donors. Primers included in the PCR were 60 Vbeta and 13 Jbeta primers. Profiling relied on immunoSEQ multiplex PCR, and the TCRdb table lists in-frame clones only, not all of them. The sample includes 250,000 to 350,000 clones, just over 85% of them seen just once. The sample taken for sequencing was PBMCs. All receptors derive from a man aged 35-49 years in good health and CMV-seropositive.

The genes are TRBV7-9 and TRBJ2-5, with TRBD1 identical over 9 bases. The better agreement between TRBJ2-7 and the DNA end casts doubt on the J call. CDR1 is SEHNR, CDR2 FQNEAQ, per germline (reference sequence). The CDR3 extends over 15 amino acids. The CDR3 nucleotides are TGTGCCAGCAGCCAAGGACAGGGGCTTACCTACGAGCAGTACTTC. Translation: CASSQGQGLTYEQYF.

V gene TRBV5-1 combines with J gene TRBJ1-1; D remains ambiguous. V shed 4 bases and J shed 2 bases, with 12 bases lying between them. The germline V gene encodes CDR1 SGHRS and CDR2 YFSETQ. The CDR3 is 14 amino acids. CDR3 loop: CASSPLVANTEAFF. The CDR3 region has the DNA TGCGCCAGCAGCCCTCTGGTAGCCAACACTGAAGCTTTCTTT.

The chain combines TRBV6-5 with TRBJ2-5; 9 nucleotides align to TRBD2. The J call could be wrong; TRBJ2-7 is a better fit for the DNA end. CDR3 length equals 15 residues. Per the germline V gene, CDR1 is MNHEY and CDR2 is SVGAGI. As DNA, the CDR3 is TGTGCCAGCAGTGTGGGACTAGCTTTTCTTTACGAGCAGTACTTC. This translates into CASSVGLAFLYEQYF.

CDR3 sequence (DNA): TGCGCCAGCAGCCAAGCAACCGGGACAGGGATCAGCTATGGCTACACCTTC. Its protein is CASSQATGTGISYGYTF. This sequence joins TRBV4-1 and TRBJ1-2, with 9 bases fitting TRBD1. Germline CDR1 reads MGHRA; CDR2 reads YSYEKL. V lost 1 base, J lost 4 bases, and 10 bases stayed unmatched. The CDR3 loop spans 17 amino acids.

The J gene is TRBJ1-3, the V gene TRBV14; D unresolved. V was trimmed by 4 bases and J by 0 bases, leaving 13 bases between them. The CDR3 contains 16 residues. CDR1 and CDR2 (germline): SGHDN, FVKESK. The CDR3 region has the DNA TGTGCCAGCAGCCCAAATCGGGTCTTCTCTGGAAACACCATATATTTT. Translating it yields CASSPNRVFSGNTIYF. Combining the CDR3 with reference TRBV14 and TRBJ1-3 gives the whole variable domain EAGVTQFPSHSVIEKGQTVTLRCDPISGHDNLYWYRRVMGKEIKFLLHFVKESKQDESGMPNNRFLAERTGGTYSTLKVQPAELEDSGVYFCASSPNRVFSGNTIYFGEGSWLTVV.

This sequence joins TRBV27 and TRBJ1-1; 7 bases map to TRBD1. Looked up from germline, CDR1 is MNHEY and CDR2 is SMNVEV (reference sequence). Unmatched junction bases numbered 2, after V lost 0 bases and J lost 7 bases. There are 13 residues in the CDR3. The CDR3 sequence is CASSLSTGVEAFF. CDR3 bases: TGTGCCAGCAGTTTATCCACAGGGGTTGAAGCTTTCTTT.

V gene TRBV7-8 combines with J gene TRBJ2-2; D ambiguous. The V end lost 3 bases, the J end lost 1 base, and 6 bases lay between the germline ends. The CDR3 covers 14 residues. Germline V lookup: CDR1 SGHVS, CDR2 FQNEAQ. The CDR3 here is CASSFTQNTGELFF. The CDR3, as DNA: TGTGCCAGCAGCTTTACACAGAACACCGGGGAGCTGTTTTTT.

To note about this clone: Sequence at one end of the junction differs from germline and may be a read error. The CDR3 DNA is TGTGCCAGCAGGTTCGGGACTAGCGGGAGTCAGTGGGTCTTC. Its translation is CASRFGTSGSQWVF. The chain carries TRBV7-9 and TRBJ2-1, with 14 bases fitting TRBD2. Germline CDR1 and CDR2: SEHNR and FQNEAQ (reference sequence). The CDR3 extends over 14 amino acids.

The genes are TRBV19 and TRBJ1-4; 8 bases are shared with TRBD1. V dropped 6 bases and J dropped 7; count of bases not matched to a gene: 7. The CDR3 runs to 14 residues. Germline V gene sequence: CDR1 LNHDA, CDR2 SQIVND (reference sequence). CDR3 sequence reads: CASSPSTGAEKLFF. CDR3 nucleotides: TGTGCCAGTAGCCCATCGACAGGGGCTGAAAAACTGTTTTTT.

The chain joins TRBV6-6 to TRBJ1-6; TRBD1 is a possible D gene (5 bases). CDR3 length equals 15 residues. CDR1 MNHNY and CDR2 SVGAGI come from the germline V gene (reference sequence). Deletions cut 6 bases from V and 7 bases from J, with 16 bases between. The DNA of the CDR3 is TGTGCCAGCAGGGGTTCTGCGGGACGAAATTCACCCCTCCACTTT. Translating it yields CASRGSAGRNSPLHF.

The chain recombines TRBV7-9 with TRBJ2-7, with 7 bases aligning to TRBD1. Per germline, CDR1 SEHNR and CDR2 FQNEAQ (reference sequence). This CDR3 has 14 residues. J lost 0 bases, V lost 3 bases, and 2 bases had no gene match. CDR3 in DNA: TGTGCCAGCAGCTTCCGGGACAGCTCCTACGAGCAGTACTTC. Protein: CASSFRDSSYEQYF.

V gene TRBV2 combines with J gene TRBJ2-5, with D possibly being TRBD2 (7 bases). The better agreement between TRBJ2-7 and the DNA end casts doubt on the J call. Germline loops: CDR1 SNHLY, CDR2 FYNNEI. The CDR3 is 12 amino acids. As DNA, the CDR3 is TGTGCCGGAGGGGGGGTGAGCTACGAGCAGTACTTC. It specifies CAGGGVSYEQYF.

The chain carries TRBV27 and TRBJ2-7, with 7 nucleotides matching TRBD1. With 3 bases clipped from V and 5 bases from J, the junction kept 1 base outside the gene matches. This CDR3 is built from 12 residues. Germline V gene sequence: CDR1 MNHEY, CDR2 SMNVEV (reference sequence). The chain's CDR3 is CASSLTGNEQYF. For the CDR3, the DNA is TGTGCCAGCAGTTTGACAGGGAACGAGCAGTACTTC.

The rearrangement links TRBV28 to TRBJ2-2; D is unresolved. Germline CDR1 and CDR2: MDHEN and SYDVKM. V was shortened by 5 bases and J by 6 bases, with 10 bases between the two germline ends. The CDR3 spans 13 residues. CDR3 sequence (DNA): TGTGCCAGCAGTCCCCATGGCCCCGGGGAGCTGTTTTTT. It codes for CASSPHGPGELFF.

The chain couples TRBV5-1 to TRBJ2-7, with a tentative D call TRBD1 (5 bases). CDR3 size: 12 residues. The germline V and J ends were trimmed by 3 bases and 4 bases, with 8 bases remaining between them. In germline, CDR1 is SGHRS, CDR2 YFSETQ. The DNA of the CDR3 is TGCGCCAGCAGCTCCCAGGGATACGAGCAGTACTTC. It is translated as CASSSQGYEQYF. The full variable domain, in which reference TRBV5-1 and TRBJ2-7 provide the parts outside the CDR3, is KAGVTQTPRYLIKTRGQQVTLSCSPISGHRSVSWYQQTPGQGLQFLFEYFSETQRNKGNFPGRFSGRQFSNSRSEMNVSTLELGDSALYLCASSSQGYEQYFGPGTRLTVT.

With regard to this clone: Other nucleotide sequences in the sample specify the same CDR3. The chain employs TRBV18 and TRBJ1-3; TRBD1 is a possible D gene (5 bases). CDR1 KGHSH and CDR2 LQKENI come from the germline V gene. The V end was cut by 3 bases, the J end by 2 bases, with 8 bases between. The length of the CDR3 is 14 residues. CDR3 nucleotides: TGTGCCAGCTCACCCCAGGGCACTGGAAACACCATATATTTT. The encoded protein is CASSPQGTGNTIYF.

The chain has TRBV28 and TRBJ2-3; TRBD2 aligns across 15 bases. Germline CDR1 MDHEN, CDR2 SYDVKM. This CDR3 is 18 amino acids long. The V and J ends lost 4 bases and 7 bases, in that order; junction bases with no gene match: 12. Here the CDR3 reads CASSSGLAGGPHLNTQYF. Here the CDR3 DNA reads TGTGCCAGCAGTTCGGGACTAGCGGGAGGCCCTCACTTGAATACGCAGTATTTT.